This record looks at one TCR beta chain sequence and its context. The sample comes from a study of blood T cell repertoires in COVID-19. Study summary: Italy, Spain and the United States were the sources of the convalescent and acute COVID-19 samples. Sources were T cells, B-cell-depleted T cells, or PBMCs; the material itself was cDNA or gDNA.

Measured with immunoSEQ multiplex PCR; TCRdb has only the in-frame clones, and not every one. This sample carries 150,000 to 200,000 clones, about four fifths of them seen once, and the ten largest clones take roughly 11%. The CDR3 sequence is 16 residues long. Germline assignment: CDR1 GTSNPN and CDR2 SVGIG (reference sequence). The trim removed 3 bases at V and 4 bases at J, leaving 8 bases unmatched. The material sequenced was peripheral blood. The sequence was collected from a man between 65 and 80 years old with active or convalescent COVID-19. The rearrangement joins TRBV30 to TRBJ1-4; TRBD1 aligns across 10 bases. In DNA form, the CDR3 reads TGTGCCTGGAGGCCGGGACAGGGGTTGATTAATGAAAAACTGTTTTTT. Its protein is CAWRPGQGLINEKLFF. Drawing the rest from reference TRBV30 and TRBJ1-4, the complete variable domain is SQTIHQWPATLVQPVGSPLSLECTVEGTSNPNLYWYRQAAGRGLQLLFYSVGIGQISSEVPQNLSASRPQDRQFILSSKKLLLSDSGFYLCAWRPGQGLINEKLFFGSGTQLSVL.